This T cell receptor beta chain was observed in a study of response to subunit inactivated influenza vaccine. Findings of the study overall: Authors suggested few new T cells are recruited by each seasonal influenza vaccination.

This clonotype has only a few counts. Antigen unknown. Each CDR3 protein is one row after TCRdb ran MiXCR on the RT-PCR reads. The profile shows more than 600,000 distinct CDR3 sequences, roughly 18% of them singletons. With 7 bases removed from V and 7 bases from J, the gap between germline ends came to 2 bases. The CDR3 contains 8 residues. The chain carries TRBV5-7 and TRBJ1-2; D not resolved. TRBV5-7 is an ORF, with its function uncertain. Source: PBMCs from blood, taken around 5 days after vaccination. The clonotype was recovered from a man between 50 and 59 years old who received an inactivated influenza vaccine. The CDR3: CASLGYTF. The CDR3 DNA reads TGTGCCAGCCTTGGCTACACCTTC.